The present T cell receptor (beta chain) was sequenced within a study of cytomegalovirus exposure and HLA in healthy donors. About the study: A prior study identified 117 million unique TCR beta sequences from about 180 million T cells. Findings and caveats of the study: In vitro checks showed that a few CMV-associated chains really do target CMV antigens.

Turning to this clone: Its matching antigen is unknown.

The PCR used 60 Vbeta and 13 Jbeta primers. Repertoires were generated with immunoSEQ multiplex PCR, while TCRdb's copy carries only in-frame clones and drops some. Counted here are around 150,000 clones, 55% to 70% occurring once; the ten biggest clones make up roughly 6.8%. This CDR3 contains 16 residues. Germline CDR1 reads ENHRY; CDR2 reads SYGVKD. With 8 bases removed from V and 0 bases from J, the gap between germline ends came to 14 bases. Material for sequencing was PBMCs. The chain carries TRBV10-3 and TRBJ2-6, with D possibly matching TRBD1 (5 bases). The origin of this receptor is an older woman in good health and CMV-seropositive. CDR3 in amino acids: CAIPRQPLSGANVLTF. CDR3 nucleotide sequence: TGTGCCATCCCCCGACAGCCCCTCTCTGGGGCCAACGTCCTGACTTTC.